This T cell receptor (beta chain) is from a study of lung T cells in sarcoidosis with Löfgren's syndrome. In regard to this clonotype: Its antigen remains unidentified.

TCRdb re-called the reads through MiXCR, storing one row per CDR3 protein. The sample includes roughly 3,500 distinct CDR3 sequences, roughly 17% of them seen just once. The CDR3 totals 15 residues. CDR1 is SGHVS and CDR2 is FNYEAQ in the germline V gene. Trimming stripped 3 bases from V and 4 bases from J, with 12 bases between. Study conclusions and caveats: Versus controls, Löfgren's syndrome patients reportedly showed TRAV12-1 and TRBV2 as most expanded.

The chain employs TRBV7-6 and TRBJ1-4; D is ambiguous. The sequenced sample consisted of CD4+ T cells from bronchoalveolar lavage. The source of this sequence is a human donor with sarcoidosis (Löfgren's syndrome or another form), or a control subject (not recorded which). The CDR3 bases are TGTGCCAGCAGCTTCGAGACGGACCGTAATGAAAAACTGTTTTTT. Amino acid sequence: CASSFETDRNEKLFF.